Sequencing of this TCR beta chain was carried out in a study of spatial heterogeneity in lung cancer. Study-wide context: Sequences of the beta chain were consistently detected in greater numbers than alpha-chain sequences. Study results and limitations: Ubiquitous expanded tumor TCRs appeared in blood more at resection than follow-up.

The germline CDR1 and CDR2 sequences are SEHNR and FQNEAQ (reference sequence). J gave up 1 base and V 5 bases, and 7 bases lay outside the gene matches. This CDR3 comprises 15 residues. Time point here: sample taken at primary tumor resection. The input material, whole RNA from tumor, nontumor lung or frozen PBMC, was sequenced unsorted. Samples came from around 70 TRACERx patients with untreated early-stage lung cancer. Remarks on this clonotype: Its antigen is as yet unknown.

Each TCR cDNA molecule carried a unique molecular identifier. TCRdb re-called the 5' RACE reads through MiXCR, storing one row per CDR3 protein. The data contain about 38,000 distinct CDR3 sequences, around 7.2% of them singletons. This specimen was PBMCs, taken at surgery. The origin of this receptor is a male donor with early-stage non-small cell lung cancer. V usage is TRBV7-9 and J usage is TRBJ2-5; 7 positions agree with TRBD1. The CDR3, as DNA: TGTGCCAGCAGCCCCCCCGGGACAGTCCAAGAGACCCAGTACTTC. Its protein product is CASSPPGTVQETQYF.